Sequencing of this TCR beta chain was carried out in a study of tissue T cells after allogeneic stem cell transplantation. Comments on this clone: Gene names denote mouse genes. The read gets to within 1 residue of the CDR3 end, and the germline J gene fills in the rest.

TCRbeta CDR3 was sequenced at survey depth with template counts. Method: immunoSEQ multiplex PCR; TCRdb's copy keeps in-frame clones and lacks some. The sample yields thousands of clones, 45% to 65% seen once. Time point defined: mouse harvest day 7 after allogeneic transplant. Mouse grafts combined 10^7 T-cell-depleted bone marrow cells with 10^6 splenic CD5+ T cells. Trimming cost V 0 bases and J 0 bases, with 9 bases left between them. The CDR3 runs to 16 residues. Germline CDR1 and CDR2: SNHLY and FYNGKV (reference sequence). The sample consisted of gut tissue. The gene calls are TRBV3 and TRBJ2-1, with a weak D call TRBD1 (6 bases). This clonotype originated in a female BALB/c mouse given C57BL/6 T cells with graft-versus-host disease after an allogeneic hematopoietic cell transplant. CDR3 loop: CASSLARTANYAEQFF. CDR3 DNA, as far as it was read: TGTGCCAGCAGCTTAGCCCGGACAGCTAACTATGCTGAGCAGTTC. Complete variable domain (other parts from reference TRBV3 and TRBJ2-1): GPKVLQIPSHQIIDMGQMVTLNCDPVSNHLYFYWYKQILGQQMEFLVNFYNGKVMEKSKLFKDQFSVERPDGSYFTLKIQPTALEDSAVYFCASSLARTANYAEQFFGPGTRLTVL.